The clone carrying this TCR beta chain was detected only once. Its target is not known. The sample originates from a study of shared clonotypes between healthy human individuals. Study-wide results and caveats: The researchers took only blood, and tissue repertoires probably look different.

Trimming removed 0 bases at V and 8 bases at J, with 18 bases between. In germline, CDR1 is MNHEY, CDR2 SVGAGI. This CDR3 region has 16 residues. Here immunoSEQ multiplex PCR was the method, and the copy in TCRdb shows in-frame clones only, minus some. The table lists 550,000 to 850,000 clones, around 74% of them singletons, with approximately 1.7% in the top ten. This chain connects TRBV6-5 to TRBJ2-3; D may correspond to TRBD1 or TRBD2 (7 bases each). The clonotype comes from a woman between 25 and 40 years old in good health. The sequencing input was memory CD4+ T cells sorted from blood. The subset here: CD45RA-negative fraction. CDR3 amino acids: CASSYSVGPGGGTQYF. In DNA form, the CDR3 reads TGTGCCAGCAGTTACTCGGTCGGACCAGGGGGGGGTACGCAGTATTTT.